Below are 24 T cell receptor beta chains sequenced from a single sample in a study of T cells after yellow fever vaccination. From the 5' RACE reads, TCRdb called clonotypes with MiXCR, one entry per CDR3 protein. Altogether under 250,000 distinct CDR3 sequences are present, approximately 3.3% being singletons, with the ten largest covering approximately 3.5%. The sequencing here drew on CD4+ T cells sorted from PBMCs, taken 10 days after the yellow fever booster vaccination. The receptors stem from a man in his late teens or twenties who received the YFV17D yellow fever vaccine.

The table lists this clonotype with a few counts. The CDR3 coding sequence is TGCAGTGCTAGAGTACAGGGGTGGTACCAAGAGACCCAGTACTTC. Protein product: CSARVQGWYQETQYF. The chain recombines TRBV20-1 with TRBJ2-5, with 7 bases aligning to TRBD1. Per the germline V gene, CDR1 is DFQATT and CDR2 is SNEGSKA (reference sequence). The junction had 5 bases not matched to a gene; V was cut back by 1 base and J by 0 bases. The CDR3 runs 15 residues.

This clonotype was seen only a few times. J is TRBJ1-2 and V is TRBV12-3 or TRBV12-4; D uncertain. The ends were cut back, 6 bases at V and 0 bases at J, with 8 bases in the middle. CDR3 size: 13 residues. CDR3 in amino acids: CASRRTSNYGYTF. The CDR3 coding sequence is TGTGCCAGCAGGAGGACTTCTAACTATGGCTACACCTTC.

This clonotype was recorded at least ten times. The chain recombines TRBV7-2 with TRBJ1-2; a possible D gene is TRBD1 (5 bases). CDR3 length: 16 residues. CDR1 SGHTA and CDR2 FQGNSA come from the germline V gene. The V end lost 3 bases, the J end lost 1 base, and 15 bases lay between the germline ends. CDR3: CASSFAGRGNNYGYTF. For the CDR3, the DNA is TGTGCCAGCAGCTTTGCTGGGAGGGGTAATAACTATGGCTACACCTTC.

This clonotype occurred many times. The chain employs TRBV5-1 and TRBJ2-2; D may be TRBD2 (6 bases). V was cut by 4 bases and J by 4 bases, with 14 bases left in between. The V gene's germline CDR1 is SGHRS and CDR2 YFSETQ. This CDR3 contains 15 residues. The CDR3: CASSPTGGITGELFF. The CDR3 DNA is TGCGCCAGCAGCCCCACTGGGGGGATCACCGGGGAGCTGTTTTTT.

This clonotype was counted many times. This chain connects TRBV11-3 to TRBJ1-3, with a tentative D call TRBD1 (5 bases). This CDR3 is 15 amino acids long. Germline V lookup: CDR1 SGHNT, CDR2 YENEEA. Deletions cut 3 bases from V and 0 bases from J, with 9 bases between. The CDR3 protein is CASSLGQGSGNTIYF. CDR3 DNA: TGTGCCAGCAGCTTGGGGCAGGGCTCTGGAAACACCATATATTTT.

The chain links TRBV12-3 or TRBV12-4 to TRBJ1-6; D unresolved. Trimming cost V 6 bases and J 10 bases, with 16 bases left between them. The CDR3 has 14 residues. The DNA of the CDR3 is TGTGCCAGCAGCTCGAGGGAGGCCGGATCACCCCTCCACTTT. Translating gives CASSSREAGSPLHF.

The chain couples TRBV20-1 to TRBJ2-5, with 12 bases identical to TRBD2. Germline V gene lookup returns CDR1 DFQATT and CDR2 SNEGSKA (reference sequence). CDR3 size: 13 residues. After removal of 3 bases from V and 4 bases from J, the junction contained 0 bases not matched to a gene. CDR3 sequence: CSARGLAGETQYF. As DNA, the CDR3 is TGCAGTGCTAGGGGACTAGCGGGAGAGACCCAGTACTTC.

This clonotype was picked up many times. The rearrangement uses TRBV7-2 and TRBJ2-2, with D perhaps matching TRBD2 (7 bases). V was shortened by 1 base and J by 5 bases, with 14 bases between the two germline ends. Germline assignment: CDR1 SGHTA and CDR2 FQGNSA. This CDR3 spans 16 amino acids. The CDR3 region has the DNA TGTGCCAGCAGCTTAGATGGGGGGGCTAATACCGGGGAGCTGTTTTTT. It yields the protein CASSLDGGANTGELFF.

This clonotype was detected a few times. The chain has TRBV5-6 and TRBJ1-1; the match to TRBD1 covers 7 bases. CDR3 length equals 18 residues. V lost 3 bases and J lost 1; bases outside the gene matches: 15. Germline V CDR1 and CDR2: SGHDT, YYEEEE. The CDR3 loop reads CASSSDRAYFMGNTEAFF. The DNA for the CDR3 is TGTGCCAGCAGCTCCGACAGGGCGTATTTCATGGGGAACACTGAAGCTTTCTTT.

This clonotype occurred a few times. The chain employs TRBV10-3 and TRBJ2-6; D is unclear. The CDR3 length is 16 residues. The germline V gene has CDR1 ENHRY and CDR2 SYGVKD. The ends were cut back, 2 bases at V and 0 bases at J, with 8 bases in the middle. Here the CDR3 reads CAISEAPASGANVLTF. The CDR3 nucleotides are TGTGCCATCAGTGAGGCTCCGGCCTCTGGGGCCAACGTCCTGACTTTC.

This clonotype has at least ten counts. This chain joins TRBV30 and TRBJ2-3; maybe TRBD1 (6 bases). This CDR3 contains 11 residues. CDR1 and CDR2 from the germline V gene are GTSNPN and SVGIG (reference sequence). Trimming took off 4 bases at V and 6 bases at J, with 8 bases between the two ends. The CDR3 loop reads CAWNRADTQYF. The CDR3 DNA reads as TGTGCCTGGAACAGGGCGGATACGCAGTATTTT.

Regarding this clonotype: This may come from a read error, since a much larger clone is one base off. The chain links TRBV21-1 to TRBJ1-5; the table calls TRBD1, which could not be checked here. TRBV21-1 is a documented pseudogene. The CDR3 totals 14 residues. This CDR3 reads CASSFRQGGYPQHF. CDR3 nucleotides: TGTGCCAGCAGCTTTCGACAGGGGGGCTACCCCCAGCATTTT.

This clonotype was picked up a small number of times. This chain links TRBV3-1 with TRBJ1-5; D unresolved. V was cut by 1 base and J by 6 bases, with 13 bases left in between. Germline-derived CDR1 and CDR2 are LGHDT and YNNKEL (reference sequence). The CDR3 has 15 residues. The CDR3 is CASSQGAAFTQPQHF. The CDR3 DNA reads TGTGCCAGCAGCCAAGGGGCAGCCTTCACTCAGCCCCAGCATTTT.

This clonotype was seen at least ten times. CDR3 loop: CASSLKSEGLNTEAFF. Written as DNA, the CDR3 is TGCGCCAGCAGCTTGAAATCTGAAGGCCTGAACACTGAAGCTTTCTTT. This chain joins TRBV5-1 and TRBJ1-1; D call uncertain. Trimming left V 1 base short and J 0 bases short, with 13 bases between. CDR3 length equals 16 residues. Germline assignment: CDR1 SGHRS and CDR2 YFSETQ.

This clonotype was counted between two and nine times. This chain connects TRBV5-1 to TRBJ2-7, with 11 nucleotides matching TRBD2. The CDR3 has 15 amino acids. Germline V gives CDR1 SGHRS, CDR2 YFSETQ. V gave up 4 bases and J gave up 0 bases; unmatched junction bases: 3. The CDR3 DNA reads TGCGCCAGCAGCCTTAGCGGGGGGGACTCCTACGAGCAGTACTTC. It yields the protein CASSLSGGDSYEQYF.

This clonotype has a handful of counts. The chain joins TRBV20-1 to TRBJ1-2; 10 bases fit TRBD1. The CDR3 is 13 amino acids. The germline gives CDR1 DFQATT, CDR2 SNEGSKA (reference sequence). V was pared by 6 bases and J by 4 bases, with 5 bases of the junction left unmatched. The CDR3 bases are TGCAGTGCCCGCCGGGACAGGGGCTATGGCTACACCTTC. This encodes CSARRDRGYGYTF.

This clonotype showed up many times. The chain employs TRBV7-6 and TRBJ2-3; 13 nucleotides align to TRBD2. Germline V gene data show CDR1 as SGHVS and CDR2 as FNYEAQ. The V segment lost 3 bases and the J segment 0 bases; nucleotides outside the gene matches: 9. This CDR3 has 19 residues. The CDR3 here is CASSFRRTSGGLSTDTQYF. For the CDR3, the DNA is TGTGCCAGCAGCTTCCGCCGGACTAGCGGGGGCCTCAGCACAGATACGCAGTATTTT.

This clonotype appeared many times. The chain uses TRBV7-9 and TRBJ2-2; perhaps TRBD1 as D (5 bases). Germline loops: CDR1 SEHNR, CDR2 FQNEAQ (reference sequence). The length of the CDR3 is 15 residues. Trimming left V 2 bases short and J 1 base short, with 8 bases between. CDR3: CASSLRQKNTGELFF. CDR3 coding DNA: TGTGCCAGCAGCTTAAGACAGAAGAACACCGGGGAGCTGTTTTTT.

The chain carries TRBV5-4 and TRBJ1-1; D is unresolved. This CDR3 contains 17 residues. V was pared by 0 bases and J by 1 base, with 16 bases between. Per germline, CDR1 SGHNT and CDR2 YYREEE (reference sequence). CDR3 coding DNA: TGTGCCAGCAGCTTGGACGTGTCGTCCAGAAAGAACACTGAAGCTTTCTTT. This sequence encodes CASSLDVSSRKNTEAFF.

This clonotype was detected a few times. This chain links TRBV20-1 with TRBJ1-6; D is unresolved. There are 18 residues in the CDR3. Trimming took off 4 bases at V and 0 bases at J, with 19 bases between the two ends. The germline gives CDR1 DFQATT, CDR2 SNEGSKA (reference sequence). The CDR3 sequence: CSANPPSPASSYNSPLHF. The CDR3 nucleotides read TGCAGTGCTAATCCACCCTCCCCGGCGAGCTCCTATAATTCACCCCTCCACTTT.

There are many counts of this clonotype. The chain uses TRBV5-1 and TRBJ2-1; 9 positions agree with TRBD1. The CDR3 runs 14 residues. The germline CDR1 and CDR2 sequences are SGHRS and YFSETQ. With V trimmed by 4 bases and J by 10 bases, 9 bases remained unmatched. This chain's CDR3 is CASSKGQGGPEQFF. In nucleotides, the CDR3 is TGCGCCAGCAGCAAGGGACAGGGTGGCCCCGAGCAGTTCTTC. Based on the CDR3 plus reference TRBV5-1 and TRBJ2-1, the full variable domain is KAGVTQTPRYLIKTRGQQVTLSCSPISGHRSVSWYQQTPGQGLQFLFEYFSETQRNKGNFPGRFSGRQFSNSRSEMNVSTLELGDSALYLCASSKGQGGPEQFFGPGTRLTVL.

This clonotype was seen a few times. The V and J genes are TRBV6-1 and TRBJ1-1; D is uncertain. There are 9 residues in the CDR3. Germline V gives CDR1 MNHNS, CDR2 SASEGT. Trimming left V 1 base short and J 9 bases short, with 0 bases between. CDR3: CASSEEAFF. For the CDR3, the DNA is TGTGCCAGCAGTGAAGAAGCTTTCTTT.

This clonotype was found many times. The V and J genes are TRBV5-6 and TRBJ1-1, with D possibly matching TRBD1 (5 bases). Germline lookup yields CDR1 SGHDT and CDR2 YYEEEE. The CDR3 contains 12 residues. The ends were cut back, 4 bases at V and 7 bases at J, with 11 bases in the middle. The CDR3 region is CASSQLQGEAFF. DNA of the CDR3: TGTGCCAGCAGCCAATTGCAGGGTGAAGCTTTCTTT.

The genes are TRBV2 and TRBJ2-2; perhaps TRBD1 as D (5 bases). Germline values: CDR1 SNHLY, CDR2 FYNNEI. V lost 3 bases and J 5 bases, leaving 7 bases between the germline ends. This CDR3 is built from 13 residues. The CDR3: CASSDRVTGELFF. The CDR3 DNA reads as TGTGCCAGCAGTGACAGGGTTACCGGGGAGCTGTTTTTT.